This entry is about one T cell receptor (beta chain). By sample share, this clonotype is medium-sized (0.01 to 0.1%). Which antigen it targets is not known. There are no base qualities to consult, and no much larger clone falls within one base. The data belong to a study of patients and donors after allogeneic stem cell transplantation (TCRdb year 2020). Libraries were constructed by RT-PCR. Sequencing took place on a NextSeq 550. TCRdb passed the public sequencing reads through fastp at Q25 and MiXCR, retaining productive beta sequences. Each entry merges the rows of one CDR3 protein and shows their most common DNA and genes. The sample table records just over 4,000 distinct CDR3 sequences; around 24% of these occur just once. The ten largest clones add up to 15% to 20% of the sample. From the germline V gene, CDR1 is SGHTA and CDR2 is FQGNSA. The CDR3 measures 15 amino acids from cysteine to phenylalanine. Only CDR3 DNA remains: 45 bases, in frame from the first base. V lost 1 base and J lost 8 bases; the stretch between them is 14 bases long.

The sequenced sample was blood, either unsorted or a sorted T cell fraction (not recorded which). Recombination connected TRBV7-2 to TRBJ1-4; confidence is insufficient to name the D gene. This clonotype was obtained from a human donor who was either an allogeneic HSCT recipient or a stem cell or donor lymphocyte infusion donor (not recorded which). It is not recorded whose cells these are; they may come from a transplant donor. The CDR3 has the sequence CASSLVVAKGEKLFF. The nucleotides read TGTGCCAGCAGCTTAGTTGTGGCGAAGGGAGAAAAACTGTTTTTT.